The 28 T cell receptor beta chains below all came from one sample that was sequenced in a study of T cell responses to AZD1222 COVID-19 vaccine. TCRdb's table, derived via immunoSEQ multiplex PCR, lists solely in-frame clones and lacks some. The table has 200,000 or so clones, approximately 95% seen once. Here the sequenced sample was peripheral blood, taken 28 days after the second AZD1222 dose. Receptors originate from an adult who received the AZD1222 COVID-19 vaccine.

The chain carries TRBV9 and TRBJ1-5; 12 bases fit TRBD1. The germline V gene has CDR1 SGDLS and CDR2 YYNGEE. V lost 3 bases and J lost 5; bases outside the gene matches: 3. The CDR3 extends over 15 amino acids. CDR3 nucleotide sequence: TGTGCCAGCAGCGGGGGACAGGGGGCGGATCAGCCCCAGCATTTT. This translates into CASSGGQGADQPQHF.

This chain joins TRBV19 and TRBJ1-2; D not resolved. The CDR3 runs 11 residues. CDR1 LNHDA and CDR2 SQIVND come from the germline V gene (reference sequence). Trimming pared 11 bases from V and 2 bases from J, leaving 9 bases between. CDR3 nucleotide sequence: TGTGCCTGTGAGGAGAACTATGGCTACACCTTC. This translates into CACEENYGYTF.

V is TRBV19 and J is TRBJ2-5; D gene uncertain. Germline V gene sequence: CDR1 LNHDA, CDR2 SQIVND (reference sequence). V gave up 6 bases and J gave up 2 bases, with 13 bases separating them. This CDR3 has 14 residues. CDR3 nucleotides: TGTGCCAGTAGAGCGACGGAGTTTCAAGAGACCCAGTACTTC. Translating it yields CASRATEFQETQYF. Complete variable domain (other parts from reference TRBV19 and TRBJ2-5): DGGITQSPKYLFRKEGQNVTLSCEQNLNHDAMYWYRQDPGQGLRLIYYSQIVNDFQKGDIAEGYSVSREKKESFPLTVTSAQKNPTAFYLCASRATEFQETQYFGPGTRLLVL.

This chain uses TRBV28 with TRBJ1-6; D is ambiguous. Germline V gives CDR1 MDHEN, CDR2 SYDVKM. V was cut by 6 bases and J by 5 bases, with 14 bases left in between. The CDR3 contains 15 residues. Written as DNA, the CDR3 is TGTGCCAGCAGAGTCTCCCTCGGGGATAATTCACCCCTCCACTTT. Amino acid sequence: CASRVSLGDNSPLHF.

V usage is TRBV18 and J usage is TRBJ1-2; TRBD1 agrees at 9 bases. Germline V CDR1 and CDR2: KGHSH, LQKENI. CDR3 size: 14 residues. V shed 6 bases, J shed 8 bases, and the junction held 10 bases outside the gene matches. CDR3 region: CASSPGTGWDGYTF. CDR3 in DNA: TGTGCCAGCTCCCCCGGGACAGGGTGGGACGGCTACACCTTC.

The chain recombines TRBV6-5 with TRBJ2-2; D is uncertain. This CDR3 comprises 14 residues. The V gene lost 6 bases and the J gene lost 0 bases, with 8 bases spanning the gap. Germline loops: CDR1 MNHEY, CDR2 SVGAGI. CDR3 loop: CASRGFANTGELFF. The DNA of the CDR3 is TGTGCCAGCAGAGGATTCGCGAACACCGGGGAGCTGTTTTTT.

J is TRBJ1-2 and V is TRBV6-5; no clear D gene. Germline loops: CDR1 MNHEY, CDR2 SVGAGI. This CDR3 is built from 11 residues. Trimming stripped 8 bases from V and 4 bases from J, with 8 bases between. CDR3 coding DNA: TGTGCCAGCGGTATCAGCTATGGCTACACCTTC. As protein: CASGISYGYTF.

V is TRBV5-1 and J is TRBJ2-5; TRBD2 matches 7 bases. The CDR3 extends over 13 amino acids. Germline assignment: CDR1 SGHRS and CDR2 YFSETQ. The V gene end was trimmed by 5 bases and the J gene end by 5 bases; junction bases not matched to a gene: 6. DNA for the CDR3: TGCGCCAGCAGGGCGGGGGACGGGGAGACCCAGTACTTC. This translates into CASRAGDGETQYF. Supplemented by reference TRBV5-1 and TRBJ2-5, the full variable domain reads KAGVTQTPRYLIKTRGQQVTLSCSPISGHRSVSWYQQTPGQGLQFLFEYFSETQRNKGNFPGRFSGRQFSNSRSEMNVSTLELGDSALYLCASRAGDGETQYFGPGTRLLVL.

Written as DNA, the CDR3 is TGTGCCAGCAGCGGTGACAGGGTCGGTGAAGCTTTCTTT. It translates to CASSGDRVGEAFF. The rearrangement uses TRBV9 and TRBJ1-1; TRBD1 agrees at 7 bases. J gave up 7 bases and V 3 bases, and 6 bases lay outside the gene matches. CDR1 and CDR2 (germline): SGDLS, YYNGEE. This CDR3 contains 13 residues.

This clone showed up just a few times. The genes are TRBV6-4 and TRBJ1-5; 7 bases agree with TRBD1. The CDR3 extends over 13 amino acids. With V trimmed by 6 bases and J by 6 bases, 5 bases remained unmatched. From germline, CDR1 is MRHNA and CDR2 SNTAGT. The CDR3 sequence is CASRDRETQPQHF. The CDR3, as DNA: TGTGCCAGCAGAGACAGGGAAACTCAGCCCCAGCATTTT.

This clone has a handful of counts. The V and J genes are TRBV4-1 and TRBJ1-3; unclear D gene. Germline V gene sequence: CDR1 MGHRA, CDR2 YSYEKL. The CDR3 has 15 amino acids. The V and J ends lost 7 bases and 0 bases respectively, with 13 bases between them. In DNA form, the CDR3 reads TGCGCCAGCAAAATCGACACAGACTCTGGAAACACCATATATTTT. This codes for CASKIDTDSGNTIYF.

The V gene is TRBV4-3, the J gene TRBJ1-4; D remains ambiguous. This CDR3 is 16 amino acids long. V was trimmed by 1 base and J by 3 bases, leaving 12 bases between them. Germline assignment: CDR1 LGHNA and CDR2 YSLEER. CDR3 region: CASSQVPGEANEKLFF. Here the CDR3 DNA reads TGCGCCAGCAGCCAAGTTCCTGGAGAGGCTAATGAAAAACTGTTTTTT.

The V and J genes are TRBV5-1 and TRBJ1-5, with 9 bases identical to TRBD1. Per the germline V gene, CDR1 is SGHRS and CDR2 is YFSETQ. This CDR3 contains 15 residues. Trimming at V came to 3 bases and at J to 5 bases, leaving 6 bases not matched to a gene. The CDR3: CASSSGQGGDQPQHF. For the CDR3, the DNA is TGCGCCAGCAGCTCGGGACAGGGTGGGGATCAGCCCCAGCATTTT.

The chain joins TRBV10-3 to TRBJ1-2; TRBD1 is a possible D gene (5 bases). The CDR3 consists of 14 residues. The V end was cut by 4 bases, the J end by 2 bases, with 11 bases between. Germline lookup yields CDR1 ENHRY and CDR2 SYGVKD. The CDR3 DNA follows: TGTGCCATCAGTGGGCAGGGACCCAACTATGGCTACACCTTC. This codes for CAISGQGPNYGYTF.

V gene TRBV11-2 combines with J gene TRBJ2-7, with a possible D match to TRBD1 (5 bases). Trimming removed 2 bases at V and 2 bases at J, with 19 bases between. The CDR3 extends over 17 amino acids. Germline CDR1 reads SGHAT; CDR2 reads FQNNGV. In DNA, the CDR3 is TGTGCCAGCAGCTTAAGATGGGGCAGGGCAGCCCCCTACGAGCAGTACTTC. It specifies CASSLRWGRAAPYEQYF.

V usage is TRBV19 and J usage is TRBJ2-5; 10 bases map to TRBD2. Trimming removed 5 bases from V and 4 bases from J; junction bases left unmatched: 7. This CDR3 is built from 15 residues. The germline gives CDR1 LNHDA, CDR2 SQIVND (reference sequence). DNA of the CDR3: TGTGCCAGTAGTTCCCAGCGGGGGGGCGGAGAGACCCAGTACTTC. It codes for CASSSQRGGGETQYF.

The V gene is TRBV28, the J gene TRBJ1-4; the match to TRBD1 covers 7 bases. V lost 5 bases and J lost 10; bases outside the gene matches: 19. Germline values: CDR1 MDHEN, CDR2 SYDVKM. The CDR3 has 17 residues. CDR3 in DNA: TGTGCCAGCAGTCAAGAAAGTTCTGGGACAGACAGGGCAAAACTGTTTTTT. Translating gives CASSQESSGTDRAKLFF.

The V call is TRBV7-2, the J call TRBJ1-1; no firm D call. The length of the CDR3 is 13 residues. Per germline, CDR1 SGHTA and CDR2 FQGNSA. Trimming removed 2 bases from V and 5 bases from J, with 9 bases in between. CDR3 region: CASSLWPETEAFF. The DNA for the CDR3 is TGTGCCAGCAGCTTATGGCCGGAGACTGAAGCTTTCTTT.

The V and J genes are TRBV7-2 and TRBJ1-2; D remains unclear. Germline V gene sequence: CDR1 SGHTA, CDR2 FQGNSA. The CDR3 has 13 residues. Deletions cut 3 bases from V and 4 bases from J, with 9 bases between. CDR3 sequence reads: CASSLGSVYGYTF. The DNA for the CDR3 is TGTGCCAGCAGCTTGGGTTCAGTCTATGGCTACACCTTC.

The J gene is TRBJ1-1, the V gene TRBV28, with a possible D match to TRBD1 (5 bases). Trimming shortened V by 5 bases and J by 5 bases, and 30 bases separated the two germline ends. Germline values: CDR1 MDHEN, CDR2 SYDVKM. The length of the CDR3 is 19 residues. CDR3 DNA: TGTGCCAGCAGTCCCCCTGCGGGACGTGCGGACGGGCGGAGGACTGAAGCTTTCTTT. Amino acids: CASSPPAGRADGRRTEAFF.

CDR3 loop: CASSLGGGARGNQPQHF. DNA of the CDR3: TGTGCCAGCAGCTTAGGAGGGGGGGCGCGTGGCAATCAGCCCCAGCATTTT. This chain connects TRBV13 to TRBJ1-5; tentatively, D is TRBD1 (6 bases). V lost 0 bases, J lost 2 bases, and 14 bases lay in between. The CDR3 is 17 amino acids. Germline assignment: CDR1 PRHDT and CDR2 FYEKMQ (reference sequence).

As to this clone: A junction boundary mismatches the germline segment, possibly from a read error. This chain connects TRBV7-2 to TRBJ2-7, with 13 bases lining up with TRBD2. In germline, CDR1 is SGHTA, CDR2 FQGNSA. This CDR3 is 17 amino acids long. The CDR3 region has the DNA TGTGCCAGCAGCATAGCAGGACTAGCGGGGGCATTCTACGAGCAGTACTTC. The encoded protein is CASSIAGLAGAFYEQYF.

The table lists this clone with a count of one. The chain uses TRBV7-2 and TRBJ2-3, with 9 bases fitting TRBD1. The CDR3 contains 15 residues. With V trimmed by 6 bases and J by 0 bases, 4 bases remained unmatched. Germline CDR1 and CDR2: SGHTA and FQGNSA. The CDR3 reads CASSRTGASTDTQYF. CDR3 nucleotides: TGTGCCAGCAGTCGGACAGGGGCTAGCACAGATACGCAGTATTTT. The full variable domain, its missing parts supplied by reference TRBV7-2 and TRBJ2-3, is GAGVSQSPSNKVTEKGKDVELRCDPISGHTALYWYRQSLGQGLEFLIYFQGNSAPDKSGLPSDRFSAERTGGSVSTLTIQRTQQEDSAVYLCASSRTGASTDTQYFGPGTRLTVL.

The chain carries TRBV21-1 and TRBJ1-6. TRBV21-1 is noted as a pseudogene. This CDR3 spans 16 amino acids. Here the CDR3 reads CASRGSLLGKCVPLHF. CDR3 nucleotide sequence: TGTGCCAGCAGAGGGTCGTTGTTGGGTAAGTGTGTACCCCTCCACTTT.

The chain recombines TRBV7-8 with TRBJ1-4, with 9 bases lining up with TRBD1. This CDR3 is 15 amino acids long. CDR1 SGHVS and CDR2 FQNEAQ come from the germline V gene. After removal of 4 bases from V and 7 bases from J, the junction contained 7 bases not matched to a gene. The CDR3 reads CASSSPGTGLEKLFF. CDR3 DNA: TGTGCCAGCAGCTCCCCCGGGACAGGGCTTGAAAAACTGTTTTTT.

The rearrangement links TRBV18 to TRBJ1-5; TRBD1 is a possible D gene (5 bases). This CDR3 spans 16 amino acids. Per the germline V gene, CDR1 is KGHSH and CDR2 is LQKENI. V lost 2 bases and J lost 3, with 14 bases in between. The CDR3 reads CASSPYAGGSNQPQHF. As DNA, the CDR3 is TGTGCCAGCTCACCATACGCGGGGGGGTCCAATCAGCCCCAGCATTTT. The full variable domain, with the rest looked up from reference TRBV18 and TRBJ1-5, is NAGVMQNPRHLVRRRGQEARLRCSPMKGHSHVYWYRQLPEEGLKFMVYLQKENIIDESGMPKERFSAEFPKEGPSILRIQQVVRGDSAAYFCASSPYAGGSNQPQHFGDGTRLSIL.

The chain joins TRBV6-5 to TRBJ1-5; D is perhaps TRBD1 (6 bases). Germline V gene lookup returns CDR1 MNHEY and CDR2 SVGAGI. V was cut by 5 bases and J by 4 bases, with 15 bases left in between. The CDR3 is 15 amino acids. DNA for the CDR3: TGTGCCAGCAGTCCTACCGGGACAACTAATCAGCCCCAGCATTTT. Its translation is CASSPTGTTNQPQHF.

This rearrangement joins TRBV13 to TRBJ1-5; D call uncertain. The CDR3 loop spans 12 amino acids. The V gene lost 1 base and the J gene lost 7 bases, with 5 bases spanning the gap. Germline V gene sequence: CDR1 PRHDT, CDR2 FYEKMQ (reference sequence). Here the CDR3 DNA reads TGTGCCAGCAGCTTAGCGCGGCAGCCCCAGCATTTT. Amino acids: CASSLARQPQHF.